The rows below give T cell receptor beta chains drawn from one sample of a study of T cells after yellow fever vaccination. TCRdb recomputed calls from the 5' RACE reads with MiXCR, one row per CDR3 protein. The sample shows over 300,000 distinct CDR3 sequences, about 4% of them seen only once. This specimen was PBMCs, taken 5 days after the yellow fever booster vaccination. The receptors stem from a young man who received the YFV17D yellow fever vaccine. The CDR3 runs from the conserved cysteine through the conserved F or W. D genes are given only for firm matches. A clone size is listed for some rows: how often the clone was seen (once, few, many), or a class if it is expanded.

D gene,clone size,CDR3 length,V gene,J gene,CDR3 DNA,CDR3 protein
-,many,14,TRBV20-1,TRBJ2-1,TGCAGTGTTCCCCCCGGGGGAGTATACAATGAGCAGTTCTTC,CSVPPGGVYNEQFF
-,few,16,TRBV2,TRBJ2-3,TGTGCCAGCATCCCCGTGTGGGGGGTAGGAAAAGATACGCAGTATTTT,CASIPVWGVGKDTQYF
-,many,15,TRBV7-2,TRBJ2-2,TGTGCCAGCACCCAGTCGAGGCCCCCCACCGGGGAGCTGTTTTTT,CASTQSRPPTGELFF
TRBD2,-,17,TRBV28,TRBJ2-2,TGTGCCAGCAGTCTCCGGGACTACCCGTCGAACACCGGGGAGCTGTTTTTT,CASSLRDYPSNTGELFF
-,many,16,TRBV19,TRBJ2-2,TGTGCCAGTACAGTACCTAACGGGGTAACCACCGGGGAGCTGTTTTTT,CASTVPNGVTTGELFF
-,-,16,TRBV24-1,TRBJ2-1,TGTGCCACCAGTGATTTGGCAGGGAGCTCCTACAATGAGCAGTTCTTC,CATSDLAGSSYNEQFF
-,few,15,TRBV21-1,TRBJ1-3,TGTGCCAGCAGCCGCCACCCGGACTCTGGAAACACCATATATTTT,CASSRHPDSGNTIYF
-,few,12,TRBV6-2/TRBV6-3,TRBJ2-1,TGTGCCAGCAGTTATCGGGGGAATGAGCAGTTCTTC,CASSYRGNEQFF
TRBD2,few,17,TRBV24-1,TRBJ2-1,TGTGCCACCAGTGCCTTAACGGGGAGGGGCTCCTACAATGAGCAGTTCTTC,CATSALTGRGSYNEQFF
-,many,16,TRBV5-1,TRBJ2-1,TGCGCCAGCAGCTTGGCCGCGGCAGGGAAAGGCAATGAGCAGTTCTTC,CASSLAAAGKGNEQFF
-,many,15,TRBV15,TRBJ2-5,TGTGCCACCAGCAGAGTGGCGAAGTCCCAAGAGACCCAGTACTTC,CATSRVAKSQETQYF
-,many,17,TRBV4-1,TRBJ2-2,TGCGCCAGCAGCCGTATCCTCGGGGGCCCGAACACCGGGGAGCTGTTTTTT,CASSRILGGPNTGELFF
TRBD2,many,15,TRBV25-1,TRBJ2-3,TGTGCCAGCAGTGGACTAGCGGGGATCACAGATACGCAGTATTTT,CASSGLAGITDTQYF
-,few,17,TRBV4-1,TRBJ2-2,TGCGCCAGCAGCCAAGCTGCCACAGTTTTTCGGACCGGGGAGCTGTTTTTT,CASSQAATVFRTGELFF
TRBD2,-,16,TRBV2,TRBJ2-1,TGTCCGTGCGGGCGGGGGGCCGGGGAACTTTACAATGAGCAGTTCTTC,CPCGRGAGELYNEQFF
-,-,16,TRBV9,TRBJ2-3,TGTGCCAGCAGCGAGCGAGGGGGGGGCAGGGGAGATACGCAGTATTTT,CASSERGGGRGDTQYF
-,many,16,TRBV5-1,TRBJ2-1,TGCGCCAGCAGCTCTCAGGGAGGTGGGGGCCTCGATGAGCAGTTCTTC,CASSSQGGGGLDEQFF
TRBD2,-,15,TRBV7-7,TRBJ2-1,TGTGCTAGCAGCTTAGCGGCCAGCGGGGGAAATGAGCAGTTCTTC,CASSLAASGGNEQFF
TRBD2,-,14,TRBV12-3/TRBV12-4,TRBJ2-4,TGTGCCAGCAGTTTGGCGGGGGGTCCGAATATTCAGTACTTC,CASSLAGGPNIQYF
-,few,15,TRBV4-3,TRBJ1-2,TGCGCCAGCAGCCAAGATCTCCCCCTAAACTATGGCTACACCTTC,CASSQDLPLNYGYTF
-,few,15,TRBV20-1,TRBJ2-3,TGCAGTGCTCGCGTATTAGGGGGGGCAACAGATACGCAGTATTTT,CSARVLGGATDTQYF
-,-,13,TRBV27,TRBJ2-2,TGTGCCAGCAGTTACCTGGAGCCCGGGGAGCTGTTTTTT,CASSYLEPGELFF
-,-,15,TRBV12-3/TRBV12-4,TRBJ2-3,TGTGCCAGCAACCGAGGGGCCTCCCCCCCAGATACGCAGTATTTT,CASNRGASPPDTQYF
TRBD1,few,16,TRBV14,TRBJ2-3,TGTGCCAGCAGCCGAACAGGGGCCCTCCGCACAGATACGCAGTATTTT,CASSRTGALRTDTQYF
-,-,12,TRBV20-1,TRBJ1-5,TGCAGTGCTACAGGCAGCAATCAGCCCCAGCATTTT,CSATGSNQPQHF
TRBD2,many,16,TRBV5-1,TRBJ2-3,TGCGCCAGCAGCTTGGTTGCTAGCGGGTTGACGAGTACGCAGTATTTT,CASSLVASGLTSTQYF
-,-,16,TRBV4-2,TRBJ2-2,TGTGCCAGCAGACCCGGACAGGAGGGCAACACCGGGGAGCTGTTTTTT,CASRPGQEGNTGELFF
-,many,13,TRBV4-1,TRBJ1-4,TGCGCCAGCAGCCAAGCAGGGGAGGAAAAACTGTTTTTT,CASSQAGEEKLFF
TRBD2,-,15,TRBV18,TRBJ2-3,TGTGCCAGCTCCCTTGTGGGAGGGGAGACAGATACGCAGTATTTT,CASSLVGGETDTQYF
-,many,16,TRBV5-1,TRBJ2-2,TGCGCCAGCAGCTTGGATGGACAGTTGAACACCGGGGAGCTGTTTTTT,CASSLDGQLNTGELFF
-,few,12,TRBV7-2,TRBJ2-1,TGTGCCAGCAGCCCGGGGGCACCGCCGGCGTTCTTC,CASSPGAPPAFF
-,many,16,TRBV4-1,TRBJ1-6,TGCGCCAGCAGCCAAATATCCATAGCCTATAATTCACCCCTCCACTTT,CASSQISIAYNSPLHF
-,-,13,TRBV7-9,TRBJ1-1,TGTGCCAGCAGCCTTAGGGACCCTCAGGAGGCTTTCTTT,CASSLRDPQEAFF
-,few,15,TRBV4-3,TRBJ2-7,TGCGCCAGCAGCCAAGAGAAAGGGAGCTACTACGAGCAGTACTTC,CASSQEKGSYYEQYF
-,-,12,TRBV20-1,TRBJ1-2,TGCAGAACCGTTAGGGAAGGGTATGGCTACACCTTC,CRTVREGYGYTF
-,-,16,TRBV15,TRBJ1-4,TGTGCCACCAGCAGAGCCCAGGGGTGGTCTAATGAAAAACTGTTTTTT,CATSRAQGWSNEKLFF
-,few,16,TRBV5-1,TRBJ1-1,TGCGCCAGCAGCTTGGAAGTTGGGGAGATGAACACTGAAGCTTTCTTT,CASSLEVGEMNTEAFF
-,-,13,TRBV7-8,TRBJ1-1,TGTGCCAGCAGCTTAATGAGGGCGCCTGAAGCTTTCTTT,CASSLMRAPEAFF
TRBD2,few,15,TRBV4-3,TRBJ2-3,TGCGCCAGCAGCCGAGGACTAGCGGGGGCAGATACGCAGTATTTT,CASSRGLAGADTQYF
TRBD1,many,17,TRBV2,TRBJ1-1,TGTGCCAGCAGACTGACAGGGGGCGGATTGTTAGACACTGAAGCTTTCTTT,CASRLTGGGLLDTEAFF
-,-,17,TRBV6-5,TRBJ2-3,TGTGCCAGCAGTTACAACGTCCAGGGGCCTTATCCTGGTACGCAGTATTTT,CASSYNVQGPYPGTQYF
TRBD1,many,14,TRBV20-1,TRBJ2-1,TGCAGTGCTAGAGACGGGACAGCCTACAATGAGCAGTTCTTC,CSARDGTAYNEQFF
-,-,14,TRBV20-1,TRBJ1-1,TGCAGTGCTACTCCCAATGCACTGAGGACTGAAGCTTTCTTT,CSATPNALRTEAFF
TRBD1,few,16,TRBV4-1,TRBJ1-2,TGCGCCAGCAGCCAAGATCAACAGGGGCTGAGGTATGGCTACACCTTC,CASSQDQQGLRYGYTF
-,-,14,TRBV27,TRBJ2-7,TGTGCCAGCAGTTGGGCGGACCCTCCTGTCGAGCAGTACTTC,CASSWADPPVEQYF
-,few,13,TRBV10-3,TRBJ2-7,TGTGCCATCAGGAAGACGGTGGCCTACGAGCAGTACTTC,CAIRKTVAYEQYF
-,few,14,TRBV5-1,TRBJ2-7,TGCGCCAGCAGCTTGGAGGGAAGAAGGCACGAGCAGTACTTC,CASSLEGRRHEQYF